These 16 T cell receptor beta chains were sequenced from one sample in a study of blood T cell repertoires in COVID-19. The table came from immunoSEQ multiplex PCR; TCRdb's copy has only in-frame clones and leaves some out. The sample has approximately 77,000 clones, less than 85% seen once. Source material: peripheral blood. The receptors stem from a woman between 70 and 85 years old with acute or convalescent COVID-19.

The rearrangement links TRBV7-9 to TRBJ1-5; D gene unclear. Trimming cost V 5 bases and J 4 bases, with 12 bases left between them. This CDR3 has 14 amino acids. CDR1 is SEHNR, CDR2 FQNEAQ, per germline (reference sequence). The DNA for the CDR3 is TGTGCCAGCAGCCCTAACGCAGGAAATCAGCCCCAGCATTTT. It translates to CASSPNAGNQPQHF.

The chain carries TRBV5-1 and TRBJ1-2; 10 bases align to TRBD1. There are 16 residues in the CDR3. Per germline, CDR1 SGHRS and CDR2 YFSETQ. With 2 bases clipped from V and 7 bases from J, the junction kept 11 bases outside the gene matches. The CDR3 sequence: CASSFRGRQGASGYTF. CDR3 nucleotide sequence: TGCGCCAGCAGCTTTAGGGGGAGACAGGGGGCATCTGGCTACACCTTC.

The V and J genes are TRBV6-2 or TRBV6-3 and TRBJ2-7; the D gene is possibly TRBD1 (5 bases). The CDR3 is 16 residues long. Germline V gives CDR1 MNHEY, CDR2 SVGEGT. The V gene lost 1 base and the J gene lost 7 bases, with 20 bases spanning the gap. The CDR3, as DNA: TGTGCCAGCAGTTACTTTTTATGGGGCGATAATGAAGAGCAGTACTTC. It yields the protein CASSYFLWGDNEEQYF.

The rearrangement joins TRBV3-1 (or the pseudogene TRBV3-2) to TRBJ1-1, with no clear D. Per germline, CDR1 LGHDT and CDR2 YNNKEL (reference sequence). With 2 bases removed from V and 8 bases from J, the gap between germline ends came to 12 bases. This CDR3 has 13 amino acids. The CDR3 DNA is TGTGCCAGCAGCCAACCACGACGCGGGGAAGCTTTCTTT. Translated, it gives CASSQPRRGEAFF.

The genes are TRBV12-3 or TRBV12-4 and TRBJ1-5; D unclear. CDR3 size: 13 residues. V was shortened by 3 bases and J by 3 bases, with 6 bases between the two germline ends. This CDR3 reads CASSFLDNQPQHF. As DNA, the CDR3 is TGTGCCAGCAGTTTTCTAGACAATCAGCCCCAGCATTTT.

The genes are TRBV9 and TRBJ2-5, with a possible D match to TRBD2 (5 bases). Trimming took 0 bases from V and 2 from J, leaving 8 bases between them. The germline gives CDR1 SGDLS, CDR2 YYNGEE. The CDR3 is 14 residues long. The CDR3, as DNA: TGTGCCAGCAGCGTAGGCGGGTTACAAGAGACCCAGTACTTC. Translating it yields CASSVGGLQETQYF.

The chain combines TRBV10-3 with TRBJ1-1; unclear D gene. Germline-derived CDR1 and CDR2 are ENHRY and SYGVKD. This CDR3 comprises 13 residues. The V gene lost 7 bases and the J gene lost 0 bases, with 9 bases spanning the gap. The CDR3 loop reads CAIKAEMNTEAFF. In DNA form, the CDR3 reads TGTGCCATCAAGGCGGAAATGAACACTGAAGCTTTCTTT.

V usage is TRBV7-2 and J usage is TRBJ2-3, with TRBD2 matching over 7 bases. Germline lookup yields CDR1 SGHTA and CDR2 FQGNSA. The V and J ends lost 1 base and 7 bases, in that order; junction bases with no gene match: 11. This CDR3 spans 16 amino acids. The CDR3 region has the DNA TGTGCCAGCAGCTTAGACGTCGGGGGGTTAGGAAATACGCAGTATTTT. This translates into CASSLDVGGLGNTQYF.

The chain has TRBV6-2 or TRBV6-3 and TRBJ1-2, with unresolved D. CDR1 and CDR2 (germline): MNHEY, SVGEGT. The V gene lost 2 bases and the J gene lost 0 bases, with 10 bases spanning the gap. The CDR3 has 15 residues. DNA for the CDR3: TGTGCCAGCAGTTACCAGTATGCTTCTAACTATGGCTACACCTTC. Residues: CASSYQYASNYGYTF.

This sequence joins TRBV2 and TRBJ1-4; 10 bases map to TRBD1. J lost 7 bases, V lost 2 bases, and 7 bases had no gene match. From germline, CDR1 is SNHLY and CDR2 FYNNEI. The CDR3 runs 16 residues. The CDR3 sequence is CASSEFSTGGSEKLFF. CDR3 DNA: TGTGCCAGCAGTGAATTCTCGACAGGGGGCAGTGAAAAACTGTTTTTT.

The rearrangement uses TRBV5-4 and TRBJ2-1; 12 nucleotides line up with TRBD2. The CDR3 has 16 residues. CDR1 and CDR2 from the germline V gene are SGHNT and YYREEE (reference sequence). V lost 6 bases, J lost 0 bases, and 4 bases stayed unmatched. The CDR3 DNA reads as TGTGCCAGCACCCTAGCGGGGGGGGCCTCCTACAATGAGCAGTTCTTC. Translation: CASTLAGGASYNEQFF.

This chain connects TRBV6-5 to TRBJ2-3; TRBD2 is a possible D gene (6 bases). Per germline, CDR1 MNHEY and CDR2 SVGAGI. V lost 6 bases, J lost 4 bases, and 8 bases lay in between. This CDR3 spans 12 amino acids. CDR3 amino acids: CASRTGADTQYF. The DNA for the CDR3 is TGTGCCAGCAGGACGGGGGCAGATACGCAGTATTTT.

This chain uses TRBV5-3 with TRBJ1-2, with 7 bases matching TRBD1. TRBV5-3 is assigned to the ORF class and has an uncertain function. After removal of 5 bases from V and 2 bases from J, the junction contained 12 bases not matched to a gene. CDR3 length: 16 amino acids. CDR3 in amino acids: CARSYRGPSRNYGYTF. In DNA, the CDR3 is TGTGCCAGAAGTTACAGGGGTCCGTCCCGAAACTATGGCTACACCTTC.

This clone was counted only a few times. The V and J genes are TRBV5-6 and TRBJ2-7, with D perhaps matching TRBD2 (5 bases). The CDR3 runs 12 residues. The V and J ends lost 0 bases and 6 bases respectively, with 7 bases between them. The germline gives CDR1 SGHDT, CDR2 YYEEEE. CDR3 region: CASSLGSGEQYF. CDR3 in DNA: TGTGCCAGCAGCTTGGGGAGCGGCGAGCAGTACTTC.

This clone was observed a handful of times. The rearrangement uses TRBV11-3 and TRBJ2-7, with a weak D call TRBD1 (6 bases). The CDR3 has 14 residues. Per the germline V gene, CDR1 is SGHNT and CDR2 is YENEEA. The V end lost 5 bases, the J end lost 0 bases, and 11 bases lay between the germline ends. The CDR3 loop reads CASSIQGPSYEQYF. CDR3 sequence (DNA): TGTGCCAGCAGCATACAGGGTCCCTCCTACGAGCAGTACTTC.

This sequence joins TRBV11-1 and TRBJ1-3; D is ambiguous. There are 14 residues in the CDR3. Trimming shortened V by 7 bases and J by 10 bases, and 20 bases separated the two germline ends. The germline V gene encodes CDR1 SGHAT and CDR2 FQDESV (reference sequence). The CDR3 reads CASTDPLAGNTIYF. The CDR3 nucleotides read TGTGCCAGCACCGACCCCCTCGCCGGGAATACCATATATTTT.